The 8 T cell receptor beta chains reported below all come from one sample, sequenced in a study of CD8 T cells in Susac syndrome. RNA, at roughly 0.5 to 1 ug, was reverse transcribed with random hexamers. TCRdb processed the immunoSEQ multiplex PCR reads anew with MiXCR; each CDR3 protein has one entry. The sample shows around 200,000 distinct CDR3 sequences, about 95% of them seen only once. The sequenced sample was CD4+ T cells from PBMCs. These receptor sequences come from a human donor in good health.

V usage is TRBV11-2 and J usage is TRBJ2-5; TRBD2 agrees at 7 bases. Germline CDR1 SGHAT, CDR2 FQNNGV. This CDR3 comprises 15 residues. V lost 5 bases to trimming and J lost 5 bases; unmatched junction nucleotides: 11. CDR3 region: CASSSLTLGGETQYF. CDR3 DNA: TGTGCCAGCAGCAGTCTTACCCTGGGGGGGGAGACCCAGTACTTC.

The chain uses TRBV5-6 and TRBJ2-7, with TRBD1 as a possible D gene (5 bases). In germline, CDR1 is SGHDT, CDR2 YYEEEE. This CDR3 has 14 amino acids. The ends were cut back, 4 bases at V and 3 bases at J, with 14 bases in the middle. CDR3 loop: CASSPTGRDYEQYF. DNA of the CDR3: TGTGCCAGCAGCCCGACGGGCAGGGACTACGAGCAGTACTTC.

The V and J genes are TRBV28 and TRBJ1-2; D unresolved. Germline CDR1 is MDHEN and CDR2 is SYDVKM. The V end lost 8 bases, the J end lost 0 bases, and 10 bases lay between the germline ends. The CDR3 totals 13 residues. DNA for the CDR3: TGTGCCAGCCTGAGTTCGGCTAACTATGGCTACACCTTC. This sequence encodes CASLSSANYGYTF.

CDR3 protein: CASSYMWGGTKNIQYF. The CDR3 DNA is TGTGCCAGCAGTTACATGTGGGGGGGAACCAAAAACATTCAGTACTTC. The V call is TRBV6-5, the J call TRBJ2-4; 7 bases align to TRBD2. The CDR3 is 16 amino acids. V trimming: 2 bases; J trimming: 2 bases; junction bases outside the gene matches: 6. Per germline, CDR1 MNHEY and CDR2 SVGAGI.

The V and J genes are TRBV7-9 and TRBJ2-4; D not resolved. Trimming removed 5 bases at V and 0 bases at J, with 11 bases between. The length of the CDR3 is 15 residues. Germline CDR1 SEHNR, CDR2 FQNEAQ (reference sequence). The CDR3 DNA is TGTGCCAGCAGCCCTAATGAGATAGCCAAAAACATTCAGTACTTC. Translated: CASSPNEIAKNIQYF.

The chain uses TRBV5-4 and TRBJ2-1; 10 bases align to TRBD2. CDR1 and CDR2 (germline): SGHNT, YYREEE (reference sequence). Trimming removed 2 bases from V and 5 bases from J; junction bases left unmatched: 4. This CDR3 spans 15 amino acids. CDR3 DNA: TGTGCCAGCAGCTTTGGACTAGCGGAGAACAATGAGCAGTTCTTC. This codes for CASSFGLAENNEQFF.

The rearrangement links TRBV27 to TRBJ2-1, with 8 bases aligning to TRBD1. There are 14 residues in the CDR3. The germline V gene has CDR1 MNHEY and CDR2 SMNVEV (reference sequence). After removal of 7 bases from V and 5 bases from J, the junction contained 7 bases not matched to a gene. Here the CDR3 DNA reads TGTGCCAGCAAAAAGGACAGGGCGAACAATGAGCAGTTCTTC. Translation gives CASKKDRANNEQFF.

This chain uses TRBV12-3 or TRBV12-4 with TRBJ2-1, with TRBD2 matching 11 bases. The CDR3 has 14 residues. J lost 5 bases, V lost 6 bases, and 3 bases had no gene match. The DNA of the CDR3 is TGTGCCAGCAGAACTAGCGGGGGCCACAATGAGCAGTTCTTC. It translates to CASRTSGGHNEQFF.